The 23 T cell receptor beta chains below all came from one sample that was sequenced in a study of vaccination effects on CD4 cells after COVID-19. Under the ViraFEST assay, PBMC were stimulated with viral peptide pools so that antigen-specific CD4+ T cells expanded. Sequencing was performed afterwards. On roughly day 10 of culture, CD4+ T cells were separated out. Participants each got two BNT162b2 or mRNA-1273 vaccine doses. Sequencing used immunoSEQ multiplex PCR; TCRdb keeps in-frame clones, though not all of them. Among 65,000 to 70,000 clones listed, under 80% were seen once. These receptors have no known antigen. The sequenced sample was CD4+ T cells from PBMCs cultured with HCoV-OC43 spike peptides, obtained after COVID-19 vaccination. Sample subset: HCoV-OC43 spike overlapping peptide pool stimulation. The receptors originated from a human donor who received a COVID-19 vaccine.

The chain links TRBV5-1 to TRBJ1-1; TRBD1 matches 7 bases. CDR1 and CDR2 from the germline V gene are SGHRS and YFSETQ. The CDR3 is 16 amino acids. The junction had 14 bases not matched to a gene; V was cut back by 5 bases and J by 4 bases. The CDR3 sequence: CASSLSTGELGTEAFF. The CDR3 DNA reads as TGCGCCAGCAGTTTATCCACAGGGGAGTTGGGCACTGAAGCTTTCTTT.

The rearrangement links TRBV2 to TRBJ1-6; 11 bases line up with TRBD1. Germline-derived CDR1 and CDR2 are SNHLY and FYNNEI. J gave up 5 bases and V 7 bases, and 4 bases lay outside the gene matches. CDR3 length: 15 amino acids. CDR3: CASKGQGVDNSPLHF. The CDR3, as DNA: TGTGCCAGCAAGGGACAGGGGGTGGATAATTCACCCCTCCACTTT.

The CDR3 DNA reads as TGTGCCAGCAGTTTATCAGGCGGGAACACCGGGGAGCTGTTTTTT. This translates into CASSLSGGNTGELFF. This chain joins TRBV27 and TRBJ2-2; no reliable D call. V lost 0 bases and J 1 base, leaving 6 bases between the germline ends. Germline V CDR1 and CDR2: MNHEY, SMNVEV (reference sequence). This CDR3 region has 15 residues.

This clone was observed a single time. This sequence joins TRBV24-1 and TRBJ1-2, with D maybe TRBD1 (6 bases). This CDR3 spans 14 amino acids. V was trimmed by 4 bases and J by 3 bases, leaving 11 bases between them. CDR1 KGHDR and CDR2 SFDVKD come from the germline V gene. The CDR3 nucleotides are TGTGCCACCAGTGAAACCACAGGGCACTATGGCTACACCTTC. Protein product: CATSETTGHYGYTF.

This chain uses TRBV7-8 with TRBJ2-7; D possibly matches TRBD1 or TRBD2 (5 bases each). CDR1 and CDR2 (germline): SGHVS, FQNEAQ. The CDR3 is made up of 13 amino acids. V was trimmed by 2 bases and J by 3 bases, leaving 8 bases between them. The CDR3, as DNA: TGTGCCAGCAGCTTACGGGACGGCTACGAGCAGTACGTC. Translation gives CASSLRDGYEQYV.

This chain joins TRBV7-2 and TRBJ1-2; 9 nucleotides align to TRBD1. CDR3 length: 13 amino acids. From germline, CDR1 is SGHTA and CDR2 FQGNSA. The J segment lost 7 bases and the V segment lost 5 bases, leaving 5 bases of the junction unmatched. CDR3 sequence: CASSGGDRAGYTF. Here the CDR3 DNA reads TGTGCCAGCAGCGGCGGGGACAGGGCTGGCTACACCTTC.

Only a few counts were recorded for this clone. This chain connects TRBV11-1 to TRBJ1-1; D may be TRBD1 (6 bases). CDR1 is SGHAT, CDR2 FQDESV, per germline (reference sequence). The CDR3 is made up of 12 amino acids. V dropped 5 bases and J dropped 7 bases, with 11 bases sitting between them. CDR3 sequence: CASSPGTLEAFF. The CDR3 DNA sequence: TGTGCCAGCAGCCCGGGGACACTTGAAGCTTTCTTT.

In this sample, this clone turned up once. The chain joins TRBV9 to TRBJ2-1; tentative D call: TRBD2 (7 bases). CDR1 is SGDLS, CDR2 YYNGEE, per germline. V was shortened by 0 bases and J by 2 bases, with 9 bases between the two germline ends. CDR3 length: 15 residues. The CDR3 spells CASSVAGGTYNEQFF. The CDR3 coding sequence is TGTGCCAGCAGCGTAGCGGGGGGCACCTACAATGAGCAGTTCTTC. Full variable domain (missing parts from reference TRBV9 and TRBJ2-1): DSGVTQTPKHLITATGQRVTLRCSPRSGDLSVYWYQQSLDQGLQFLIQYYNGEERAKGNILERFSAQQFPDLHSELNLSSLELGDSALYFCASSVAGGTYNEQFFGPGTRLTVL.

The chain joins TRBV18 to TRBJ2-1, with D uncertain. CDR1 KGHSH and CDR2 LQKENI come from the germline V gene. With 3 bases removed from V and 0 bases from J, the gap between germline ends came to 9 bases. The CDR3 has 15 residues. This CDR3 reads CASSPLESSYNEQFF. In DNA, the CDR3 is TGTGCCAGCTCACCCCTTGAGAGCTCCTACAATGAGCAGTTCTTC.

This rearrangement joins TRBV30 to TRBJ1-1, with TRBD1 matching 9 bases. The germline V gene encodes CDR1 GTSNPN and CDR2 SVGIG (reference sequence). This CDR3 is 17 amino acids long. The trim removed 1 base at V and 5 bases at J, leaving 14 bases unmatched. The CDR3 loop is CAWSEKWTGELRTEAFF. The CDR3 DNA sequence: TGTGCCTGGAGTGAAAAATGGACAGGGGAATTACGGACTGAAGCTTTCTTT.

This chain uses TRBV4-1 with TRBJ2-1, with 11 positions matching TRBD2. Germline V lookup: CDR1 MGHRA, CDR2 YSYEKL. The CDR3 consists of 18 residues. V lost 0 bases and J lost 9; bases outside the gene matches: 13. The CDR3: CASSQDDRTSGGWGEQFF. Written as DNA, the CDR3 is TGCGCCAGCAGCCAAGATGATCGAACTAGCGGGGGCTGGGGTGAGCAGTTCTTC.

The chain recombines TRBV7-3 with TRBJ2-2; 7 bases line up with TRBD2. The germline V gene has CDR1 SGHTA and CDR2 FQGTGA. The CDR3 has 16 residues. V lost 1 base, J lost 0 bases, and 2 bases stayed unmatched. Here the CDR3 DNA reads TGTGCCAGCAGCTTAATGGGGGGGTCGAACACCGGGGAGCTGTTTTTT. Its translation: CASSLMGGSNTGELFF.

The CDR3 spells CASKGGVGQFF. CDR3 bases: TGTGCCAGCAAAGGGGGGGTAGGGCAGTTCTTC. This sequence joins TRBV25-1 and TRBJ2-1, with a possible D match to TRBD2 (7 bases). The CDR3 contains 11 residues. In germline, CDR1 is MGHDK, CDR2 SYGVNS. V lost 7 bases and J lost 12, with 13 bases in between. Drawing the rest from reference TRBV25-1 and TRBJ2-1, the complete variable domain is EADIYQTPRYLVIGTGKKITLECSQTMGHDKMYWYQQDPGMELHLIHYSYGVNSTEKGDLSSESTVSRIRTEHFPLTLESARPSHTSQYLCASKGGVGQFFGPGTRLTVL.

V usage is TRBV6-6 and J usage is TRBJ1-4, with D tentatively TRBD1 (5 bases). Looked up from germline, CDR1 is MNHNY and CDR2 is SVGAGI (reference sequence). Trimming cost V 0 bases and J 1 base, with 9 bases left between them. This CDR3 comprises 16 residues. The CDR3 is CASSYSRQGTNEKLFF. The CDR3, as DNA: TGTGCCAGCAGTTACTCGAGGCAGGGAACTAATGAAAAACTGTTTTTT.

V gene TRBV7-9 combines with J gene TRBJ2-5, with 7 bases identical to TRBD1. From germline, CDR1 is SEHNR and CDR2 FQNEAQ (reference sequence). The CDR3 contains 14 residues. The junction had 6 bases not matched to a gene; V was cut back by 3 bases and J by 5 bases. CDR3 DNA: TGTGCCAGCAGCTTCGACAGGGAGACGGAGACCCAGTACTTC. It translates to CASSFDRETETQYF.

V usage is TRBV11-3 and J usage is TRBJ2-3, with D perhaps matching TRBD2 (6 bases). Germline V gene lookup returns CDR1 SGHNT and CDR2 YENEEA. V was clipped by 6 bases and J by 0 bases, with 10 bases between them. CDR3 length: 14 amino acids. CDR3 amino acids: CASSGGLSTDTQYF. In DNA, the CDR3 is TGTGCCAGCAGTGGAGGGTTAAGCACAGATACGCAGTATTTT. Filled out from reference TRBV11-3 and TRBJ2-3, the complete variable domain reads EAGVVQSPRYKIIEKKQPVAFWCNPISGHNTLYWYLQNLGQGPELLIRYENEEAVDDSQLPKDRFSAERLKGVDSTLKIQPAELGDSAVYLCASSGGLSTDTQYFGPGTRLTVL.

With regard to this clone: Sequence at one end of the junction differs from germline and may be a read error. The chain joins TRBV5-1 to TRBJ2-4, with D perhaps matching TRBD2 (6 bases). The length of the CDR3 is 15 residues. Germline V gives CDR1 SGHRS, CDR2 YFSETQ. CDR3 sequence: CASSLDASAINIQYF. The CDR3 nucleotides read TGCGCCAGCAGCTTGGATGCTAGCGCCATAAACATTCAGTACTTC. Drawing the rest from reference TRBV5-1 and TRBJ2-4, the complete variable domain is KAGVTQTPRYLIKTRGQQVTLSCSPISGHRSVSWYQQTPGQGLQFLFEYFSETQRNKGNFPGRFSGRQFSNSRSEMNVSTLELGDSALYLCASSLDASAINIQYFGAGTRLSVL.

The chain is built from TRBV7-9 and TRBJ1-6; no reliable D call. The V end was cut by 5 bases, the J end by 4 bases, with 12 bases between. Germline V gives CDR1 SEHNR, CDR2 FQNEAQ (reference sequence). This CDR3 has 15 residues. DNA for the CDR3: TGTGCCAGCAGCCCGGGTAGCGGGTATAATTCACCCCTCCACTTT. It is translated as CASSPGSGYNSPLHF.

The chain is built from TRBV3-1 (or the pseudogene TRBV3-2) and TRBJ1-5; TRBD1 matches 7 bases. CDR1 and CDR2 (germline): LGHDT, YNNKEL (reference sequence). This CDR3 contains 17 residues. With 4 bases clipped from V and 1 base from J, the junction kept 10 bases outside the gene matches. The CDR3 DNA is TGTGCCAGCAGCCTCCCGGGACAGAGAAGGAGCAATCAGCCCCAGCATTTT. It encodes CASSLPGQRRSNQPQHF.

The chain joins TRBV24-1 to TRBJ2-1, with D hard to call. CDR1 is KGHDR and CDR2 is SFDVKD in the germline V gene. The ends were cut back, 9 bases at V and 4 bases at J, with 12 bases in the middle. The CDR3 sequence is 13 residues long. The CDR3 here is CATQKDLYNEQFF. The CDR3 coding sequence is TGTGCCACCCAGAAAGATTTATACAATGAGCAGTTCTTC.

The chain employs TRBV21-1 and TRBJ2-3. TRBV21-1 is tagged as a pseudogene. The CDR3 is 16 amino acids. CDR3 sequence reads: CASSKDGGPSTDTQYF. The CDR3 nucleotides are TGTGCCAGCAGCAAAGATGGGGGACCGTCCACAGATACGCAGTATTTT.

J is TRBJ2-5 and V is TRBV3-1 (or the pseudogene TRBV3-2); 11 bases match TRBD2. Germline V gene sequence: CDR1 LGHDT, CDR2 YNNKEL (reference sequence). The V segment lost 2 bases and the J segment 7 bases; nucleotides outside the gene matches: 3. The CDR3 has 14 residues. The CDR3 bases are TGTGCCAGCAGCCAACTAGCGGGGGGCGGGACCCAGTACTTC. Protein product: CASSQLAGGGTQYF.

V and J are TRBV6-2 or TRBV6-3 and TRBJ2-3; D possibly corresponds to TRBD2 (6 bases). Germline lookup yields CDR1 MNHEY and CDR2 SVGEGT. The V and J ends lost 2 bases and 3 bases respectively, with 15 bases between them. This CDR3 is 16 amino acids long. The CDR3 DNA is TGTGCCAGCAGTTACCCGGCGGGAAGAAGGACAGATACGCAGTATTTT. Amino acids: CASSYPAGRRTDTQYF.